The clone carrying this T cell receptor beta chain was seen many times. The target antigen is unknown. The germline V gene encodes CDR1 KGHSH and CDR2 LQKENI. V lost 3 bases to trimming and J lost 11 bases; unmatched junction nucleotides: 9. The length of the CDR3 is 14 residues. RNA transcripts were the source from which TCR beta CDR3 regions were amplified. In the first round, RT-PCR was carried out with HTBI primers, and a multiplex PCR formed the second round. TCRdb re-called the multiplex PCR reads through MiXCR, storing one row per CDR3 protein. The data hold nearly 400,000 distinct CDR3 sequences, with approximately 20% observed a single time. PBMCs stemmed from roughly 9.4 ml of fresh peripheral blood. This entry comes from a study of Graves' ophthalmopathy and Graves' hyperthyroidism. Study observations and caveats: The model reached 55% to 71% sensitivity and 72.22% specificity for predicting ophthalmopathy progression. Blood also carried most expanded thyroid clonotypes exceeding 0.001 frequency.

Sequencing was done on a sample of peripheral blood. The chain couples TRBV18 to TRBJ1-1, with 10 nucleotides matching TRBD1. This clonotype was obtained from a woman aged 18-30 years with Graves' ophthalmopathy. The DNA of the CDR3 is TGTGCCAGCTCACCCCCCGGGACAGGGGCGCCGGCTTTCTTT. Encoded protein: CASSPPGTGAPAFF.